The clone carrying this T cell receptor (beta chain) appeared a single time. Its antigen is not identified. RNA was extracted with the RNeasy kit, and a quantity of roughly 0.5 to 1 ug was reverse transcribed using random hexamers. The amplification used immunoSEQ multiplex PCR on TCR beta CDR3; it spanned 54 Vbeta and 13 Jbeta. TCRdb re-derived calls from the immunoSEQ multiplex PCR reads in MiXCR, one entry per CDR3 protein. The top ten hold approximately 0.08% of the sample, which has some 160,000 distinct CDR3 sequences, approximately 94% seen once. The sample is drawn from a study of CD8 T cells in Susac syndrome. Study observations and caveats: In Susac patients, clonal expansion was not detected in CD4+ cells.

The CDR3 runs to 14 residues. CDR1 and CDR2 (germline): SGDLS, YYNGEE. Trimming shortened V by 0 bases and J by 4 bases, and 9 bases separated the two germline ends. Material: CD4+ T cells from PBMCs. The chain recombines TRBV9 with TRBJ2-3, with D unresolved. The source of this sequence is a human donor with Susac syndrome. The CDR3 loop is CASSVARSADTQYF. DNA for the CDR3: TGTGCCAGCAGCGTAGCTCGTTCCGCAGATACGCAGTATTTT.